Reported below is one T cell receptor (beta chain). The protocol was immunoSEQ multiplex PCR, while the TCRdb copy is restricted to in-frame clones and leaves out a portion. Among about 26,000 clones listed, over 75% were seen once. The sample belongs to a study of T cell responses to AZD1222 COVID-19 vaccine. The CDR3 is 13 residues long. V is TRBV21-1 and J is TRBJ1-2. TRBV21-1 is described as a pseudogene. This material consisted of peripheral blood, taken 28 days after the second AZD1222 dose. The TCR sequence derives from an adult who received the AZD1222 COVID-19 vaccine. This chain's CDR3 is CASSKRGDYGYTF. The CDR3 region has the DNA TGTGCCAGCAGCAAACGTGGAGACTATGGCTACACCTTC.